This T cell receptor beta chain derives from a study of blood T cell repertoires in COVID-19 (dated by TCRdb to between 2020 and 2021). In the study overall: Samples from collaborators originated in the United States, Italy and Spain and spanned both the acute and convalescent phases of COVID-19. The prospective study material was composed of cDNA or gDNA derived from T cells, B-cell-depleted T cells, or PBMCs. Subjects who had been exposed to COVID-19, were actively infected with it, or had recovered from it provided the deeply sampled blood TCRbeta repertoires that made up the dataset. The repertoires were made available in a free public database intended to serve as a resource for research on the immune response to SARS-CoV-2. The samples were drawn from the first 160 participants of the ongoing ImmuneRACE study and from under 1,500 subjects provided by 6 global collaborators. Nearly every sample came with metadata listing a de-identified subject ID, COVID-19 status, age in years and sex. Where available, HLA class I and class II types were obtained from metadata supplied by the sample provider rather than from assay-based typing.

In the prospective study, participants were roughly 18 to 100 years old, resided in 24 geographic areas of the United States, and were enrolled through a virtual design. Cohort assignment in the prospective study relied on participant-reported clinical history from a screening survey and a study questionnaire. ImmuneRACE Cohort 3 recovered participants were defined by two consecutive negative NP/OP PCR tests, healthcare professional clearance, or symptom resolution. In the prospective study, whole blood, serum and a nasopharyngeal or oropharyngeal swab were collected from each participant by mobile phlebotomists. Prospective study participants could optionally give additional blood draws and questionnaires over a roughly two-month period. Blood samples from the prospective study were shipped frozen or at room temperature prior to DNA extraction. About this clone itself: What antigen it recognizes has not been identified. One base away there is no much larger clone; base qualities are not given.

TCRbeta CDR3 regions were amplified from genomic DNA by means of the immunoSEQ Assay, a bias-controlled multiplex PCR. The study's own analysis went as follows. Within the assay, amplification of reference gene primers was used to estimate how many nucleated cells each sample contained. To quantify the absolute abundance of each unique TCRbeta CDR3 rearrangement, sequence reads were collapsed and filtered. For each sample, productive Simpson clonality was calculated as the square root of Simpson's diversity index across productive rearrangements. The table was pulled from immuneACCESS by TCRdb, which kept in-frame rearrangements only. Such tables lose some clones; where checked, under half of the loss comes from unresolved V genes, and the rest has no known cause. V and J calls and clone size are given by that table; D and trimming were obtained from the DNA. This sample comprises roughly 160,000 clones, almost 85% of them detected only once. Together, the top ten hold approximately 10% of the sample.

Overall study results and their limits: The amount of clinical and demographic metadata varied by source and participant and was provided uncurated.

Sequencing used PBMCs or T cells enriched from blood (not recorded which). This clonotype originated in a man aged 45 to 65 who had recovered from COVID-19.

CDR3 region: CASSTHTSGGYGYTF. In nucleotide form, the sequence is TGTGCCAGCAGTACCCATACCTCAGGGGGGTATGGCTACACCTTC. The rearranged chain carries TRBV28 and TRBJ1-2; 7 middle bases align to TRBD1. CDR1 is given as MDHEN and CDR2 as SYDVKM, both from the germline V gene. V trim: 5 bases; J trim: 5 bases; unmatched bases: 11. From the cysteine up to the phenylalanine, the CDR3 has a length of 15 residues. Just the 45-base CDR3 DNA is kept, in frame starting at base 1.